This entry lists 28 T cell receptor beta chains sequenced from one sample in a study of blood T cell repertoires in COVID-19. Repertoires were generated with immunoSEQ multiplex PCR, while TCRdb's copy carries only in-frame clones and drops some. The sample lists 150,000 to 200,000 clones, approximately 84% occurring once. Sequencing used peripheral blood. Source of these receptors: an elderly woman with COVID-19, enrolled during active disease.

The chain uses TRBV19 and TRBJ2-1, with a possible D match to TRBD2 (5 bases). Trimming left V 3 bases short and J 5 bases short, with 14 bases between. The germline CDR1 and CDR2 sequences are LNHDA and SQIVND (reference sequence). This CDR3 has 15 residues. The CDR3 region is CASSMEGLPHNEQFF. The DNA of the CDR3 is TGTGCCAGTAGTATGGAAGGACTCCCCCACAATGAGCAGTTCTTC.

This chain joins TRBV11-2 and TRBJ2-7, with 9 bases aligning to TRBD1. Trimming at V came to 1 base and at J to 4 bases, leaving 5 bases not matched to a gene. Germline lookup yields CDR1 SGHAT and CDR2 FQNNGV. The CDR3 is 15 amino acids. CDR3 in amino acids: CASSLGGQGFYEQYF. The CDR3 nucleotides are TGTGCCAGCAGCTTAGGGGGACAGGGTTTTTACGAGCAGTACTTC.

The chain is built from TRBV11-2 and TRBJ2-1; TRBD2 aligns across 11 bases. V lost 4 bases to trimming and J lost 8 bases; unmatched junction nucleotides: 10. Germline assignment: CDR1 SGHAT and CDR2 FQNNGV. The CDR3 covers 16 residues. CDR3 in DNA: TGTGCCAGCAGCTCCGGGGTAGCGGGGGGGCAGGATGAGCAGTTCTTC. It yields the protein CASSSGVAGGQDEQFF.

Here the CDR3 DNA reads TGCACCAGCAGCCAAACAGTCCCGGGACAGTGTTCATATCCACTTGCAACTAATGAAAAACTGTTTTTT. It yields the protein CTSSQTVPGQCSYPLATNEKLFF. The V call is TRBV1, the J call TRBJ1-4; TRBD1, the table's D call, lacks a check against the DNA. TRBV1 is a recognized pseudogene. CDR3 length equals 23 residues.

This clone has just a few counts. The V gene is TRBV7-2, the J gene TRBJ1-5, with TRBD1 as a possible D gene (5 bases). The V and J ends lost 5 bases and 0 bases respectively, with 11 bases between them. The CDR3 has 15 amino acids. Germline V lookup: CDR1 SGHTA, CDR2 FQGNSA. The chain's CDR3 is CASSPGHYSNQPQHF. The DNA for the CDR3 is TGTGCCAGCAGCCCTGGACACTATAGCAATCAGCCCCAGCATTTT.

The chain joins TRBV18 to TRBJ1-5, with a weak D call TRBD1 (6 bases). The CDR3 runs to 17 residues. Trimming cost V 3 bases and J 0 bases, with 15 bases left between them. Germline CDR1 KGHSH, CDR2 LQKENI. The CDR3 bases are TGTGCCAGCTCACCCCAACAGGGTACCCTTAGCAATCAGCCCCAGCATTTT. Translated: CASSPQQGTLSNQPQHF.

The rearrangement uses TRBV2 and TRBJ1-1; no firm D call. This CDR3 comprises 14 residues. Germline-derived CDR1 and CDR2 are SNHLY and FYNNEI. V lost 7 bases, J lost 1 base, and 13 bases lay in between. The DNA for the CDR3 is TGTGCCAGCAATAGGGATCGGGAGAACACTGAAGCTTTCTTT. It is translated as CASNRDRENTEAFF.

The chain employs TRBV19 and TRBJ1-4; possible D gene TRBD1, 5 bases. This CDR3 is 15 amino acids long. V lost 3 bases, J lost 0 bases, and 8 bases lay in between. The germline gives CDR1 LNHDA, CDR2 SQIVND (reference sequence). This CDR3 is CASSMGLSTNEKLFF. The CDR3 nucleotides read TGTGCCAGTAGTATGGGACTTTCAACTAATGAAAAACTGTTTTTT.

On this clone itself: The sample holds other DNA sequences that translate to the same CDR3. J is TRBJ2-7 and V is TRBV10-3, with D perhaps matching TRBD1 (6 bases). CDR1 ENHRY and CDR2 SYGVKD come from the germline V gene. The CDR3 length is 12 residues. V lost 4 bases and J lost 4, with 8 bases in between. Here the CDR3 DNA reads TGTGCCATCAGTGTACAGGGATACGAGCAGTACTTC. Translation: CAISVQGYEQYF.

The rearrangement uses TRBV7-8 and TRBJ2-7; tentatively, D is TRBD2 (6 bases). The CDR3 has 14 amino acids. The germline V gene has CDR1 SGHVS and CDR2 FQNEAQ. V gave up 1 base and J gave up 4 bases, with 11 bases separating them. Here the CDR3 DNA reads TGTGCCAGCAGCTTAGGAGGGACTGCTTACGAGCAGTACTTC. Translation: CASSLGGTAYEQYF.

V usage is TRBV27 and J usage is TRBJ1-2; D may be TRBD1 (6 bases). Germline V lookup: CDR1 MNHEY, CDR2 SMNVEV (reference sequence). V gave up 4 bases and J gave up 0 bases, with 12 bases separating them. This CDR3 region has 15 residues. CDR3 in DNA: TGTGCCAGCAGTTCCATGGACAGTTCTAACTATGGCTACACCTTC. It encodes CASSSMDSSNYGYTF.

The gene calls are TRBV6-2 or TRBV6-3 and TRBJ1-2; D ambiguous. V was clipped by 2 bases and J by 4 bases, with 8 bases between them. CDR1 is MNHEY, CDR2 SVGEGT, per germline. This CDR3 region has 13 residues. CDR3 protein: CASSYPAVYGYTF. The CDR3 coding sequence is TGTGCCAGCAGTTACCCCGCAGTCTATGGCTACACCTTC.

The V call is TRBV5-1, the J call TRBJ2-1; 9 nucleotides match TRBD2. The CDR3 is made up of 15 amino acids. Trimming cost V 0 bases and J 7 bases; bases outside gene matches: 5. Germline V gene data show CDR1 as SGHRS and CDR2 as YFSETQ. CDR3 sequence reads: CASSLVAGGWNEQFF. DNA for the CDR3: TGCGCCAGCAGCTTGGTGGCGGGAGGGTGGAATGAGCAGTTCTTC. Full variable domain (rest looked up from reference TRBV5-1 and TRBJ2-1): KAGVTQTPRYLIKTRGQQVTLSCSPISGHRSVSWYQQTPGQGLQFLFEYFSETQRNKGNFPGRFSGRQFSNSRSEMNVSTLELGDSALYLCASSLVAGGWNEQFFGPGTRLTVL.

V is TRBV19 and J is TRBJ1-5, with 8 nucleotides matching TRBD1. The CDR3 has 17 residues. Germline CDR1 and CDR2: LNHDA and SQIVND (reference sequence). Trimming at V came to 2 bases and at J to 4 bases, leaving 10 bases not matched to a gene. CDR3 loop: CASSISPGGVGNQPQHF. Written as DNA, the CDR3 is TGTGCCAGTAGTATATCCCCAGGGGGCGTCGGTAATCAGCCCCAGCATTTT.

This clone was seen a handful of times. The J gene is TRBJ2-2, the V gene TRBV7-3, with 8 bases fitting TRBD2. Germline-derived CDR1 and CDR2 are SGHTA and FQGTGA. V gave up 3 bases and J gave up 5 bases; unmatched junction bases: 5. This CDR3 region has 15 residues. CDR3 sequence: CASSFSAGGTGELFF. The CDR3 bases are TGTGCCAGCAGCTTCTCTGCGGGAGGAACCGGGGAGCTGTTTTTT. The full variable domain, rest sourced from reference TRBV7-3 and TRBJ2-2, is GAGVSQTPSNKVTEKGKYVELRCDPISGHTALYWYRQSLGQGPEFLIYFQGTGAADDSGLPNDRFFAVRPEGSVSTLKIQRTERGDSAVYLCASSFSAGGTGELFFGEGSRLTVL.

J is TRBJ1-1 and V is TRBV4-3; D is uncertain. The V gene lost 2 bases and the J gene lost 14 bases, with 18 bases spanning the gap. This CDR3 is 13 amino acids long. Germline lookup yields CDR1 LGHNA and CDR2 YSLEER. The CDR3 region is CASSQRLESSSFF. The DNA of the CDR3 is TGCGCCAGCAGCCAACGCCTAGAGTCTTCCAGCTTCTTT.

The genes are TRBV4-2 and TRBJ2-3, with unresolved D. CDR1 LGHNA and CDR2 YNFKEQ come from the germline V gene. The germline V and J ends were trimmed by 0 bases and 0 bases, with 4 bases remaining between them. This CDR3 has 14 amino acids. The CDR3 region is CASSQDTSTDTQYF. CDR3 in DNA: TGTGCCAGCAGCCAAGATACTAGCACAGATACGCAGTATTTT.

The chain couples TRBV3-1 (or the pseudogene TRBV3-2) to TRBJ2-7; 10 nucleotides line up with TRBD2. The CDR3 runs to 15 residues. The V gene end was trimmed by 4 bases and the J gene end by 4 bases; junction bases not matched to a gene: 7. The germline V gene has CDR1 LGHDT and CDR2 YNNKEL (reference sequence). CDR3 region: CASSRPGLAMYEQYF. DNA of the CDR3: TGTGCCAGCAGCCGTCCGGGACTAGCGATGTACGAGCAGTACTTC.

The chain has TRBV20-1 and TRBJ1-2; 10 bases map to TRBD1. J gave up 6 bases and V 3 bases, and 10 bases lay outside the gene matches. The CDR3 has 15 amino acids. Germline-derived CDR1 and CDR2 are DFQATT and SNEGSKA (reference sequence). This CDR3 reads CSASSVGTGVHGYTF. Here the CDR3 DNA reads TGCAGTGCTAGTTCAGTCGGGACAGGGGTACATGGCTACACCTTC.

The rearrangement joins TRBV18 to TRBJ1-1; 8 bases are shared with TRBD1. The CDR3 sequence is 16 residues long. Germline V lookup: CDR1 KGHSH, CDR2 LQKENI. The J segment lost 4 bases and the V segment lost 3 bases, leaving 10 bases of the junction unmatched. The CDR3 region has the DNA TGTGCCAGCTCACCGATTGCGACAGGGGTGGGCACTGAAGCTTTCTTT. It encodes CASSPIATGVGTEAFF.

The CDR3 spells CSARTNSIQYF. In DNA form, the CDR3 reads TGCAGTGCTCGGACTAACTCCATTCAGTACTTC. The chain has TRBV20-1 and TRBJ2-4, with D possibly TRBD2 on 6 matching bases. Trimming took 5 bases from V and 9 from J, leaving 11 bases between them. The V gene's germline CDR1 is DFQATT and CDR2 SNEGSKA (reference sequence). CDR3 length: 11 residues.

The genes are TRBV7-8 and TRBJ1-4; tentative D call: TRBD1 (5 bases). The V end was cut by 2 bases, the J end by 6 bases, with 13 bases between. This CDR3 contains 15 residues. Germline CDR1 reads SGHVS; CDR2 reads FQNEAQ. The CDR3 DNA reads TGTGCCAGCAGCTTATTTGGCCCAGGGTATGAAAAACTGTTTTTT. This codes for CASSLFGPGYEKLFF.

CDR3 bases: TGTGCCAGCAGCTGGGGCACGCAGGGGGCCGGGGAAAAACTGTTTTTT. It yields the protein CASSWGTQGAGEKLFF. The chain combines TRBV5-5 with TRBJ1-4; the match to TRBD1 covers 8 bases. The CDR3 contains 16 residues. V lost 3 bases to trimming and J lost 8 bases; unmatched junction nucleotides: 12. Germline CDR1 is SGHKS and CDR2 is YYEKEE (reference sequence).

The chain has TRBV4-1 and TRBJ1-5; D unresolved. This CDR3 spans 15 amino acids. Germline CDR1 MGHRA, CDR2 YSYEKL. Trimming left V 0 bases short and J 5 bases short, with 11 bases between. The CDR3 here is CASSQDPRRDQPQHF. DNA of the CDR3: TGCGCCAGCAGCCAAGATCCCCGTCGGGATCAGCCCCAGCATTTT.

The CDR3 loop reads CASSVGGHEQYF. CDR3 DNA: TGTGCCAGCAGCGTAGGAGGGCACGAGCAGTACTTC. The chain combines TRBV9 with TRBJ2-7; D may be TRBD2 (5 bases). Trimming pared 0 bases from V and 5 bases from J, leaving 6 bases between. The CDR3 covers 12 residues. Germline lookup yields CDR1 SGDLS and CDR2 YYNGEE.

The V and J genes are TRBV18 and TRBJ2-2; D gene ambiguous. Germline lookup yields CDR1 KGHSH and CDR2 LQKENI. Trimming stripped 1 base from V and 0 bases from J, with 9 bases between. The CDR3 length is 16 residues. DNA of the CDR3: TGTGCCAGCTCACCACTAGCTCAGCCGAACACCGGGGAGCTGTTTTTT. As protein: CASSPLAQPNTGELFF.

The rearrangement links TRBV11-2 to TRBJ2-7; 11 positions match TRBD2. Trimming removed 5 bases from V and 3 bases from J; junction bases left unmatched: 6. This CDR3 has 15 residues. Germline V gene lookup returns CDR1 SGHAT and CDR2 FQNNGV. This CDR3 reads CASSLPGTSGYEQYF. As DNA, the CDR3 is TGTGCCAGCAGCCTACCAGGGACTAGCGGCTACGAGCAGTACTTC. Full variable domain (remainder filled in from reference TRBV11-2 and TRBJ2-7): EAGVAQSPRYKIIEKRQSVAFWCNPISGHATLYWYQQILGQGPKLLIQFQNNGVVDDSQLPKDRFSAERLKGVDSTLKIQPAKLEDSAVYLCASSLPGTSGYEQYFGPGTRLTVT.

The chain joins TRBV2 to TRBJ2-3, with 10 bases that match TRBD2. Germline trimming cut 8 bases from V and 0 bases from J; bases unmatched to any gene: 5. There are 15 residues in the CDR3. Per the germline V gene, CDR1 is SNHLY and CDR2 is FYNNEI. This CDR3 is CASAYSGGSTDTQYF. The DNA of the CDR3 is TGTGCCAGCGCGTATAGCGGGGGGAGCACAGATACGCAGTATTTT.